The 23 T cell receptor beta chains given below trace back to one sample, sequenced in a study of blood T cell repertoires in COVID-19. Assay used: immunoSEQ multiplex PCR; TCRdb lists only in-frame clones, some missing. This sample has 65,000 to 80,000 clones, with approximately 88% found just once. Sequencing was done on a sample of peripheral blood. The origin of the receptors is a man aged 45-65 years with active COVID-19.

V usage is TRBV5-4 and J usage is TRBJ2-7, with 10 bases that match TRBD1. There are 15 residues in the CDR3. Germline V gene lookup returns CDR1 SGHNT and CDR2 YYREEE (reference sequence). With 5 bases clipped from V and 5 bases from J, the junction kept 10 bases outside the gene matches. The DNA for the CDR3 is TGTGCCAGCAGGTCTCCGGGACAGGGGACCAACGAGCAGTACTTC. Translation: CASRSPGQGTNEQYF.

The gene calls are TRBV24-1 and TRBJ1-1, with TRBD1 identical over 7 bases. Trimming at V came to 4 bases and at J to 1 base, leaving 5 bases not matched to a gene. This CDR3 is built from 15 residues. Germline CDR1 is KGHDR and CDR2 is SFDVKD. The chain's CDR3 is CATSDPRQGNTEAFF. The CDR3 DNA reads TGTGCCACCAGTGACCCGAGACAGGGGAACACTGAAGCTTTCTTT.

This clone has more than one count but fewer than ten. This chain joins TRBV27 and TRBJ2-5; 8 nucleotides match TRBD1. CDR3 length: 13 residues. Germline V lookup: CDR1 MNHEY, CDR2 SMNVEV (reference sequence). Losses at the gene ends were 6 bases for V and 5 bases for J; bases not matched to a gene: 5. In nucleotides, the CDR3 is TGTGCCAGCAGCCACCGGGACAGGGAGACCCAGTACTTC. Translating it yields CASSHRDRETQYF.

Written as DNA, the CDR3 is TGTGCCAGCAGCCAGGACAGGGCCTACGAGCAGTACTTC. As protein: CASSQDRAYEQYF. The rearrangement links TRBV3-1 (or the pseudogene TRBV3-2) to TRBJ2-7; 8 nucleotides match TRBD1. Germline V CDR1 and CDR2: LGHDT, YNNKEL (reference sequence). This CDR3 is built from 13 residues. J lost 2 bases, V lost 3 bases, and 0 bases had no gene match.

This clone has only a few counts. This sequence joins TRBV7-9 and TRBJ2-1; 9 positions match TRBD2. The junction had 5 bases not matched to a gene; V was cut back by 5 bases and J by 3 bases. This CDR3 has 15 residues. Per germline, CDR1 SEHNR and CDR2 FQNEAQ (reference sequence). CDR3 sequence (DNA): TGTGCCAGCAGCCCCTGGACTAGCGACTACAATGAGCAGTTCTTC. Residues: CASSPWTSDYNEQFF.

The chain couples TRBV3-1 (or the pseudogene TRBV3-2) to TRBJ1-2; 8 positions match TRBD1. CDR3 length equals 16 residues. CDR1 and CDR2 (germline): LGHDT, YNNKEL (reference sequence). The trim removed 1 base at V and 8 bases at J, leaving 12 bases unmatched. The DNA of the CDR3 is TGTGCCAGCAGCCAAGGCTTGGGACAGGAATCGGCCGGCTACACCTTC. It is translated as CASSQGLGQESAGYTF.

The chain combines TRBV29-1 with TRBJ2-1; TRBD2 matches at 7 bases. Looked up from germline, CDR1 is SQVTM and CDR2 is ANQGSEA. J lost 6 bases, V lost 3 bases, and 5 bases had no gene match. There are 13 residues in the CDR3. The CDR3 DNA sequence: TGCAGCGTTGACCTTGGGACTACCAATGAGCAGTTCTTC. Protein sequence: CSVDLGTTNEQFF.

V is TRBV5-1 and J is TRBJ1-3; D perhaps matches TRBD1 (6 bases). The CDR3 runs to 18 residues. V shed 0 bases and J shed 0 bases, with 16 bases lying between them. Germline V CDR1 and CDR2: SGHRS, YFSETQ. The CDR3 here is CASSLGPLRGDSGNTIYF. In DNA, the CDR3 is TGCGCCAGCAGCTTGGGCCCTCTCAGGGGCGACTCTGGAAACACCATATATTTT. The full variable domain, in which reference TRBV5-1 and TRBJ1-3 provide the parts outside the CDR3, is KAGVTQTPRYLIKTRGQQVTLSCSPISGHRSVSWYQQTPGQGLQFLFEYFSETQRNKGNFPGRFSGRQFSNSRSEMNVSTLELGDSALYLCASSLGPLRGDSGNTIYFGEGSWLTVV.

The V gene is TRBV28, the J gene TRBJ2-7; a weak D match, TRBD1 (7 bases). V was trimmed by 6 bases and J by 6 bases, leaving 27 bases between them. The CDR3 totals 17 residues. Looked up from germline, CDR1 is MDHEN and CDR2 is SYDVKM. The CDR3: CASSPEGTDRRRGEQYF. The CDR3 coding sequence is TGTGCCAGCAGCCCTGAAGGGACAGATCGCAGGAGGGGCGAGCAGTACTTC.

In nucleotides, the CDR3 is TGTGCCAGCACACTCCAGGGGGAGAACACTGAAGCTTTCTTT. Translating gives CASTLQGENTEAFF. This chain uses TRBV2 with TRBJ1-1, with 7 bases lining up with TRBD1. With V trimmed by 7 bases and J by 1 base, 6 bases remained unmatched. Germline CDR1 and CDR2: SNHLY and FYNNEI. The CDR3 loop spans 14 amino acids.

This clone came up once. J is TRBJ1-1 and V is TRBV19; the D is unclear. Per germline, CDR1 LNHDA and CDR2 SQIVND (reference sequence). Trimming removed 9 bases at V and 3 bases at J, with 20 bases between. The CDR3 runs to 15 residues. CDR3 DNA: TGTGCCAGCAGCGACTTCGGATACCCAGACACTGAAGCTTTCTTT. This encodes CASSDFGYPDTEAFF.

The chain combines TRBV5-6 with TRBJ2-3, with 9 bases that match TRBD2. CDR3 length equals 15 residues. The germline V gene encodes CDR1 SGHDT and CDR2 YYEEEE. After removal of 0 bases from V and 6 bases from J, the junction contained 5 bases not matched to a gene. In DNA, the CDR3 is TGTGCCAGCAGCTTGGTACCTAGCGGGAAGGATACGCAGTATTTT. Translating gives CASSLVPSGKDTQYF.

The chain links TRBV10-2 to TRBJ1-1; 7 nucleotides match TRBD1. Germline assignment: CDR1 WSHSY and CDR2 SAAADI. V dropped 6 bases and J dropped 4; count of bases not matched to a gene: 8. The CDR3 has 14 amino acids. CDR3 nucleotides: TGCGCCAGCAGGGTGACAGGGCCTGGCACTGAAGCTTTCTTT. It specifies CASRVTGPGTEAFF.

V usage is TRBV30 and J usage is TRBJ1-3; D gene ambiguous. V lost 2 bases and J 2 bases, leaving 10 bases between the germline ends. Germline V CDR1 and CDR2: GTSNPN, SVGIG (reference sequence). CDR3 size: 14 residues. The CDR3 here is CAWSPNGAGNTIYF. CDR3 in DNA: TGTGCCTGGAGTCCGAACGGGGCTGGAAACACCATATATTTT.

The chain employs TRBV28 and TRBJ1-5; D may be TRBD1 (6 bases). The germline V gene has CDR1 MDHEN and CDR2 SYDVKM. V gave up 2 bases and J gave up 0 bases, with 11 bases separating them. CDR3 length: 16 amino acids. The CDR3 nucleotides are TGTGCCAGCAGTTTAGAGGGACACTATAGCAATCAGCCCCAGCATTTT. Residues: CASSLEGHYSNQPQHF.

This clone was detected once. V gene TRBV29-1 combines with J gene TRBJ2-1, with 8 bases aligning to TRBD2. Germline V gene lookup returns CDR1 SQVTM and CDR2 ANQGSEA. This CDR3 has 15 residues. Trimming removed 3 bases from V and 2 bases from J; junction bases left unmatched: 6. This CDR3 is CSVEGREGAYNEQFF. The CDR3 nucleotides are TGCAGCGTTGAGGGTCGGGAGGGGGCCTACAATGAGCAGTTCTTC.

The chain carries TRBV18 and TRBJ2-1; 11 positions match TRBD1. The CDR3 is 15 amino acids. Losses at the gene ends were 3 bases for V and 10 bases for J; bases not matched to a gene: 8. The V gene's germline CDR1 is KGHSH and CDR2 LQKENI. CDR3 sequence reads: CASSPGQGGQGEQFF. Here the CDR3 DNA reads TGTGCCAGCTCACCGGGACAGGGGGGACAGGGGGAGCAGTTCTTC. Full variable domain (remainder filled in from reference TRBV18 and TRBJ2-1): NAGVMQNPRHLVRRRGQEARLRCSPMKGHSHVYWYRQLPEEGLKFMVYLQKENIIDESGMPKERFSAEFPKEGPSILRIQQVVRGDSAAYFCASSPGQGGQGEQFFGPGTRLTVL.

The rearrangement joins TRBV30 to TRBJ2-5; TRBD1 aligns across 7 bases. Germline trimming cut 7 bases from V and 4 bases from J; bases unmatched to any gene: 9. Germline lookup yields CDR1 GTSNPN and CDR2 SVGIG (reference sequence). The CDR3 length is 13 residues. The CDR3 nucleotides are TGTGCCTTGGGCCGGGGACAGAGAGAGACCCAGTACTTC. Its translation: CALGRGQRETQYF.

J is TRBJ2-7 and V is TRBV5-1; D gene uncertain. The CDR3 runs to 13 residues. V lost 0 bases and J lost 0, with 4 bases in between. Germline values: CDR1 SGHRS, CDR2 YFSETQ. The CDR3 region has the DNA TGCGCCAGCAGCTTGGGAGTCTCCTACGAGCAGTACTTC. Its protein is CASSLGVSYEQYF.

The gene calls are TRBV5-8 and TRBJ2-1, with D maybe TRBD2 (6 bases). The V end lost 0 bases, the J end lost 5 bases, and 18 bases lay between the germline ends. CDR1 is SGHTS and CDR2 is YDEGEE in the germline V gene. The CDR3 runs 17 residues. Here the CDR3 reads CASSLVLWDSMNNEQFF. CDR3 DNA: TGTGCCAGCAGCTTGGTGTTGTGGGACTCCATGAACAATGAGCAGTTCTTC.

The rearrangement uses TRBV28 and TRBJ1-6, with a weak D call TRBD1 (5 bases). Trimming removed 6 bases from V and 8 bases from J, with 17 bases in between. Germline V gene lookup returns CDR1 MDHEN and CDR2 SYDVKM. The CDR3 is made up of 15 amino acids. CDR3 sequence reads: CASRPTQGTYSPLHF. The CDR3 nucleotides are TGTGCCAGCAGGCCTACGCAGGGAACTTATTCACCCCTCCACTTT.

The chain joins TRBV19 to TRBJ2-1; TRBD1 matches 9 bases. This CDR3 spans 15 amino acids. CDR1 LNHDA and CDR2 SQIVND come from the germline V gene (reference sequence). Unmatched junction bases numbered 7, after V lost 4 bases and J lost 6 bases. The CDR3 coding sequence is TGTGCCAGTAGTACCCCGGGACAGGGTAGCAATGAGCAGTTCTTC. Its translation: CASSTPGQGSNEQFF.

The chain carries TRBV19 and TRBJ2-7, with D unresolved. The CDR3 sequence is 11 residues long. Germline assignment: CDR1 LNHDA and CDR2 SQIVND (reference sequence). Trimming left V 5 bases short and J 11 bases short, with 13 bases between. Here the CDR3 reads CASSPHTSEYF. CDR3 in DNA: TGTGCCAGTAGTCCTCATACGAGTGAGTACTTC. Complete variable domain (other parts from reference TRBV19 and TRBJ2-7): DGGITQSPKYLFRKEGQNVTLSCEQNLNHDAMYWYRQDPGQGLRLIYYSQIVNDFQKGDIAEGYSVSREKKESFPLTVTSAQKNPTAFYLCASSPHTSEYFGPGTRLTVT.